This entry features one TCR beta chain sequence. Its binding antigen is unknown. No base-level quality is on record; no much larger clone is a single base apart. In the paper's terms, the treatment or condition label means: some 20 received Ad26.COV2.S at low or high dose, single or two shots; 5 received placebo; per-sample allocation not given. Repertoires of vaccine and placebo recipients were sequenced from samples taken on day 63 after the first injection. Cohort 1b enrolled roughly 25 adults aged 18-55 years at a single site in Boston, USA, between 29 July and 7 August 2020. Ad26.COV2.S consisted of a replication-incompetent adenovirus type 26 vector by which a prefusion-stabilized SARS-CoV-2 spike protein from the original Wuhan strain was expressed. The sample originates from a study of Ad26.COV2.S vaccination and SARS-CoV-2 variants (dated by TCRdb to the early 2020s). About the investigation overall: Vaccine-arm donors were drawn from COV1001, a multicentre, randomized, double-blind, placebo-controlled phase I-IIa trial of Ad26.COV2.S in healthy adults. Dosing of Ad26.COV2.S was intramuscular, at either 5x10^10 or 1x10^11 viral particles, delivered as one shot or as two shots spaced 56 days apart. TCRbeta repertoire sequencing served as the tool for gauging how specific and how broad the SARS-CoV-2-reactive T cell receptors were following Ad26.COV2.S vaccination. The TCR-sequenced set comprised approximately 32 samples: approximately 19 Ad26.COV2.S vaccine recipients, 5 placebo recipients and 8 SARS-CoV-2 convalescent individuals. Trial participants were randomized into five groups of five, in which low-dose or high-dose Ad26.COV2.S was given once or twice, or placebo was given on both occasions. Throughout the experiments and outcome assessment, investigators stayed blinded to trial group allocation.

The V and J ends are trimmed by 2 bases and 3 bases, leaving 14 bases between them. CDR1 and CDR2, looked up from the germline V gene (reference sequence), are LNHDA and SQIVND. Including the terminal cysteine and phenylalanine, the CDR3 comprises 16 residues. The retained sequence is limited to the CDR3, 48 bases, with the frame set at the first base. TCRbeta CDR3 regions were sequenced with the immunoSEQ Assay. After extraction, genomic DNA underwent amplification by bias-controlled multiplex PCR, followed by high-throughput sequencing. The authors' analysis ran thus. Collapsing and filtering of sequences were performed to quantify the absolute abundance of each unique TCRbeta CDR3 region. Usable DNA was measured by amplifying reference genes present in all nucleated cells, and TCRbeta template counts were normalized to that usable DNA to estimate T cell fraction. Repertoire TCRs were annotated as SARS-CoV-2-specific when V gene, CDR3 amino acid sequence and J gene were exactly matched to a known reactive TCR set. MIRA supplied the reference SARS-CoV-2 TCR set, which was filtered for enrichment in COVID-19-positive ImmuneCODE repertoires so that public or cross-reactive TCRs were removed. Using the MIRA antigens, annotated TCRs were further analysed by specific ORF or by position within an ORF. Breadth was defined as the number of annotated unique rearrangements divided by the total number of unique productive rearrangements, and depth was defined as the summed frequency of the annotated unique rearrangements. Two-sided Wilcoxon rank-sum tests were used to compare TCR breadth between groups. TCRdb's version of the immuneACCESS table is confined to in-frame rearrangements and falls short of the full clone set. An unresolved V gene accounts for under half of the shortfall where checked; the remainder is of unknown origin. The DNA was the basis for D and trimming; V, J and clone size are from that table. The sample table lists about 400,000 clones, over 75% of them with a count of one. About 3.5% of the sample comes from the top ten.

Findings and caveats that apply to the study as a whole: Comparing responses between vaccine doses or regimens was not something the study was powered to do. Vaccine and placebo recipients had similar non-spike TCR breadth, a finding consistent with the vaccine containing only spike. It was noted by the authors that total T cell responses may have been underestimated by the TCR breadth and depth analyses. Spike-specific TCR breadth was higher in Ad26.COV2.S recipients than in placebo recipients (P = 0.0014). Substantial breadth of spike-specific CD8+ and CD4+ T cell responses was reported after vaccination.

The TCR sequence derives from a person aged 18-65 years who received the Ad26.COV2.S COVID-19 vaccine or a placebo. The rearranged segments are TRBV19 and TRBJ1-5; the best D guess is TRBD1, with 6 bases matching. Sequencing was performed on peripheral blood, taken in a trial of Ad26.COV2.S vaccine versus placebo. The CDR3 protein is CASSIRGGPVNQPQHF. In nucleotides, the sequence is TGTGCCAGTAGTATAAGGGGGGGACCGGTCAATCAGCCCCAGCATTTT.